This entry lists 26 T cell receptor beta chains sequenced from one sample in a study of naive and memory T cell subsets. An equimolar mix of two oligonucleotides served as the beta constant-region primer for TRBC1 and TRBC2. Using its own MiXCR run on the UMI-ligation and nested PCR reads, TCRdb lists one record per CDR3 protein. The sample lists tens of thousands of distinct CDR3 sequences, less than 15% seen once, with 0.9% to 1% in the top ten. Sequenced material: central memory CD4+ T cells from blood. Receptor source: a human donor in good health.

This clonotype was detected a few times. The chain is built from TRBV3-1 and TRBJ2-7, with 7 positions matching TRBD2. V gave up 4 bases and J gave up 3 bases; unmatched junction bases: 6. The CDR3 has 14 residues. Germline lookup yields CDR1 LGHDT and CDR2 YNNKEL (reference sequence). The CDR3 reads CASSPGTTLYEQYF. The CDR3 nucleotides read TGTGCCAGCAGCCCCGGGACTACCCTCTACGAGCAGTACTTC.

This clonotype was found a few times. The chain recombines TRBV5-1 with TRBJ1-1; unclear D gene. This CDR3 has 13 amino acids. Germline V lookup: CDR1 SGHRS, CDR2 YFSETQ. Trimming took 5 bases from V and 4 from J, leaving 12 bases between them. The CDR3 region is CASRSEEGTEAFF. Written as DNA, the CDR3 is TGCGCCAGCAGAAGTGAGGAGGGCACTGAAGCTTTCTTT.

This clonotype was counted between two and nine times. The chain recombines TRBV28 with TRBJ2-2; D is undetermined. CDR3 size: 17 residues. Germline lookup yields CDR1 MDHEN and CDR2 SYDVKM. The ends were cut back, 5 bases at V and 0 bases at J, with 16 bases in the middle. The chain's CDR3 is CASSVTFLGTNTGELFF. The CDR3 DNA follows: TGTGCCAGCAGTGTCACCTTTCTAGGCACGAACACCGGGGAGCTGTTTTTT.

This clonotype was picked up many times. V gene TRBV7-9 combines with J gene TRBJ2-3; D is perhaps TRBD2 (7 bases). In germline, CDR1 is SEHNR, CDR2 FQNEAQ (reference sequence). The CDR3 consists of 17 residues. V gave up 5 bases and J gave up 0 bases, with 18 bases separating them. CDR3 sequence: CASSITLGGPSTDTQYF. CDR3 DNA sequence: TGTGCCAGCAGCATCACCCTCGGGGGGCCAAGCACAGATACGCAGTATTTT.

This sequence joins TRBV5-5 and TRBJ2-3, with 7 bases fitting TRBD2. Germline assignment: CDR1 SGHKS and CDR2 YYEKEE (reference sequence). V dropped 2 bases and J dropped 1; count of bases not matched to a gene: 10. The CDR3 runs to 17 residues. CDR3 residues: CASSFFLRLAGTDTQYF. CDR3 coding DNA: TGTGCCAGCAGCTTTTTTCTTCGGCTAGCGGGCACAGATACGCAGTATTTT.

This clonotype was seen only a few times. The CDR3 sequence: CASSALAGGSTDTQYF. CDR3 in DNA: TGTGCCAGCAGCGCCCTAGCGGGAGGGTCGACAGATACGCAGTATTTT. V and J are TRBV7-9 and TRBJ2-3; TRBD2 matches at 12 bases. The trim removed 5 bases at V and 3 bases at J, leaving 6 bases unmatched. Germline V gives CDR1 SEHNR, CDR2 FQNEAQ (reference sequence). CDR3 size: 16 residues.

The V gene is TRBV19, the J gene TRBJ2-2; the match to TRBD2 covers 7 bases. Germline lookup yields CDR1 LNHDA and CDR2 SQIVND (reference sequence). After removal of 9 bases from V and 3 bases from J, the junction contained 7 bases not matched to a gene. This CDR3 is built from 14 residues. The DNA for the CDR3 is TGTGCCAGCCTGGGAGGGGACTACACCGGGGAGCTGTTTTTT. Its protein product is CASLGGDYTGELFF.

The table lists this clonotype with a few counts. The chain couples TRBV6-5 to TRBJ2-1, with 11 bases aligning to TRBD2. This CDR3 is 14 amino acids long. Germline CDR1 reads MNHEY; CDR2 reads SVGAGI. V lost 6 bases to trimming and J lost 8 bases; unmatched junction nucleotides: 6. The CDR3: CASRQTSGDDEQFF. The CDR3 coding sequence is TGTGCCAGCAGACAGACTAGCGGGGACGATGAGCAGTTCTTC.

This clonotype was observed at least ten times. As DNA, the CDR3 is TGCAGCGTTGCGATTCAGACCGGGGAGACCCAGTACTTC. Protein: CSVAIQTGETQYF. This rearrangement joins TRBV29-1 to TRBJ2-5; D remains ambiguous. V shed 4 bases and J shed 5 bases, with 14 bases lying between them. The CDR3 is 13 residues long. Looked up from germline, CDR1 is SQVTM and CDR2 is ANQGSEA.

This clonotype has just a few counts. V usage is TRBV20-1 and J usage is TRBJ2-7; the D is unclear. The CDR3 is 13 amino acids. V lost 6 bases to trimming and J lost 2 bases, with 14 bases between them. Germline V CDR1 and CDR2: DFQATT, SNEGSKA (reference sequence). The CDR3 nucleotides are TGCAGTGCAGAAATGAGCTACCCCTACGAGCAGTACTTC. It translates to CSAEMSYPYEQYF.

This clonotype was counted only a few times. The junction and the germline gene differ at one end; a read error may be behind it. The genes are TRBV7-9 and TRBJ2-1; D gene ambiguous. The CDR3 consists of 12 residues. Per germline, CDR1 SEHNR and CDR2 FQNEAQ (reference sequence). As DNA, the CDR3 is TGTGCCAGCAGCTTAAGTATGGGCGCCAAACTCTTC. Encoded protein: CASSLSMGAKLF.

This chain connects TRBV12-3 or TRBV12-4 to TRBJ1-1; TRBD1 might be the D (6 bases). The CDR3 contains 17 residues. V lost 6 bases and J lost 2, with 22 bases in between. In nucleotides, the CDR3 is TGTGCCAGCAGCCTAGGGCCCGGGGGGGCCTCTAACACTGAAGCTTTCTTT. Its protein product is CASSLGPGGASNTEAFF.

A single count supports this clonotype. J is TRBJ2-1 and V is TRBV12-3 or TRBV12-4; TRBD2 matches 9 bases. V trimming: 9 bases; J trimming: 5 bases; junction bases outside the gene matches: 8. This CDR3 has 14 amino acids. CDR3: CARRETSGHNEQFF. The CDR3 bases are TGTGCCAGAAGGGAGACTAGCGGACACAATGAGCAGTTCTTC.

The chain employs TRBV4-3 and TRBJ1-5; D is unclear. V lost 3 bases and J lost 4, with 7 bases in between. The CDR3 spans 13 residues. The germline CDR1 and CDR2 sequences are LGHNA and YSLEER. In DNA, the CDR3 is TGCGCCAGCAGCCAGCAGGCGAATCAGCCCCAGCATTTT. Residues: CASSQQANQPQHF.

The genes are TRBV20-1 and TRBJ2-7; the D gene could be TRBD1 or TRBD2 (5 bases each). The CDR3 extends over 12 amino acids. With 6 bases removed from V and 2 bases from J, the gap between germline ends came to 11 bases. Per germline, CDR1 DFQATT and CDR2 SNEGSKA (reference sequence). The CDR3 spells CSAEGLAYEQYF. CDR3 DNA sequence: TGCAGTGCCGAGGGGCTAGCCTACGAGCAGTACTTC.

V is TRBV19 and J is TRBJ2-5, with 9 positions matching TRBD1. The junction had 5 bases not matched to a gene; V was cut back by 7 bases and J by 5 bases. Germline CDR1 LNHDA, CDR2 SQIVND (reference sequence). The CDR3 extends over 13 amino acids. CDR3 region: CASTQGASETQYF. CDR3 DNA sequence: TGTGCCAGTACACAGGGGGCGTCGGAGACCCAGTACTTC.

This clonotype was seen many times. The rearrangement uses TRBV10-3 and TRBJ2-3; D may be TRBD2 (6 bases). The V gene lost 6 bases and the J gene lost 4 bases, with 20 bases spanning the gap. The CDR3 is 16 amino acids. Germline V gene lookup returns CDR1 ENHRY and CDR2 SYGVKD. CDR3 nucleotides: TGTGCCATCAGCAGTTCTAGCGCCGAGGGCCCAGATACGCAGTATTTT. It specifies CAISSSSAEGPDTQYF.

The chain links TRBV6-6 to TRBJ2-6, with 15 bases matching TRBD2. The CDR3 is 19 residues long. Germline CDR1 is MNHNY and CDR2 is SVGAGI (reference sequence). The trim removed 5 bases at V and 2 bases at J, leaving 7 bases unmatched. CDR3 in DNA: TGTGCCAGCAGTCGCCTCGGACTAGCGGGAGGGACTGGGGCCAACGTCCTGACTTTC. This encodes CASSRLGLAGGTGANVLTF.

This clonotype was observed a few times. The rearrangement uses TRBV19 and TRBJ1-3; D unresolved. This CDR3 is 17 amino acids long. Germline V lookup: CDR1 LNHDA, CDR2 SQIVND (reference sequence). Trimming cost V 3 bases and J 2 bases, with 17 bases left between them. CDR3 nucleotides: TGTGCCAGTAGTATCGGCCAGGTCGCGGGAGCTGGAAACACCATATATTTT. Translated: CASSIGQVAGAGNTIYF.

In this sample, this clonotype turned up a few times. The chain joins TRBV20-1 to TRBJ1-3; TRBD1 agrees at 9 bases. This CDR3 contains 16 residues. CDR1 is DFQATT and CDR2 is SNEGSKA in the germline V gene (reference sequence). V shed 6 bases, J shed 4 bases, and the junction held 13 bases outside the gene matches. CDR3 sequence (DNA): TGCAGTGCCGCCGCCACCGGACAGGGGTTAGGAAACACCATATATTTT. Protein product: CSAAATGQGLGNTIYF.

Many counts were recorded for this clonotype. The CDR3 loop is CASSPIGVTLAGDEQFF. The CDR3 DNA sequence: TGTGCCAGCTCACCAATAGGAGTAACGCTAGCGGGAGATGAGCAGTTCTTC. The chain links TRBV18 to TRBJ2-1; 10 bases are shared with TRBD2. The germline CDR1 and CDR2 sequences are KGHSH and LQKENI. This CDR3 has 17 amino acids. Trimming took 2 bases from V and 8 from J; bases not matched to a gene: 12.

The sample holds many counts of this clonotype. The chain joins TRBV7-2 to TRBJ2-1, with 7 bases aligning to TRBD2. Germline V gene sequence: CDR1 SGHTA, CDR2 FQGNSA. The CDR3 length is 17 residues. Trimming cost V 0 bases and J 4 bases; bases outside gene matches: 9. This chain's CDR3 is CASSLAKPGLRYNEQFF. DNA of the CDR3: TGTGCCAGCAGCTTAGCTAAACCGGGACTACGATACAATGAGCAGTTCTTC.

This clonotype came up many times. The gene calls are TRBV6-5 and TRBJ2-3; D call uncertain. The CDR3 is 14 amino acids. Trimming cost V 2 bases and J 5 bases, with 11 bases left between them. The germline CDR1 and CDR2 sequences are MNHEY and SVGAGI. The CDR3 region is CASSYKYGGDTQYF. The CDR3 DNA is TGTGCCAGCAGTTACAAGTACGGCGGAGATACGCAGTATTTT.

This clonotype was seen at least ten times. This chain links TRBV29-1 with TRBJ2-5; the D gene could be TRBD1 or TRBD2 (6 bases each). The CDR3 sequence is 13 residues long. The V gene's germline CDR1 is SQVTM and CDR2 ANQGSEA. With 4 bases removed from V and 1 base from J, the gap between germline ends came to 10 bases. This CDR3 is CSVVGGIQETQYF. The CDR3 DNA sequence: TGCAGCGTTGTAGGGGGGATCCAAGAGACCCAGTACTTC.

CDR3 coding DNA: TGTGCCAGCAGCTTCGGACTAGGGGGTGGCATTCAGTACTTC. Amino acid sequence: CASSFGLGGGIQYF. V gene TRBV7-2 combines with J gene TRBJ2-4, with D possibly matching TRBD2 (7 bases). CDR1 and CDR2 (germline): SGHTA, FQGNSA. This CDR3 is built from 14 residues. V was clipped by 3 bases and J by 9 bases, with 15 bases between them.

This clonotype has ten or more counts. The chain recombines TRBV7-2 with TRBJ2-7; D is ambiguous. The CDR3 contains 11 residues. V gave up 4 bases and J gave up 3 bases, with 4 bases separating them. Looked up from germline, CDR1 is SGHTA and CDR2 is FQGNSA. CDR3 DNA sequence: TGTGCCAGCAGCTCCTTCTACGAGCAGTACTTC. Protein: CASSSFYEQYF.